The rows below give T cell receptor beta chains drawn from one sample of a study of T cells in tuberculosis. Profiled with immunoSEQ multiplex PCR; TCRdb holds only in-frame clones, not every one. This sample has 30,000 to 35,000 clones, with roughly 90% found just once. Sequenced input: PBMCs. The source is a donor aged 10 to 29 with latent tuberculosis or without tuberculosis infection. The CDR3 runs from the conserved cysteine through the conserved F or W. Fields, in order: V gene, clone size, CDR3 length, D gene, J gene, CDR3 protein, CDR3 DNA. D genes are given only for firm matches. Some rows have no size entry. The others give once, few or many, or a class for an expanded clone.

v_gene: TRBV9; abundance: once; len: 15; d_gene: TRBD1; j_gene: TRBJ2-5; CDR3aa: CASSTGQETQETQYF; CDR3nt: TGTGCCAGCAGCACAGGACAGGAAACACAAGAGACCCAGTACTTC
v_gene: TRBV28; abundance: once; len: 14; d_gene: .; j_gene: TRBJ2-7; CDR3aa: CASSLRQSSYEQYF; CDR3nt: TGTGCCAGCAGCCTTAGACAGTCTTCCTACGAGCAGTACTTC
v_gene: TRBV5-4; abundance: .; len: 18; d_gene: .; j_gene: TRBJ2-5; CDR3aa: CASSLAVVGLSPSETQYF; CDR3nt: TGTGCCAGCAGCTTGGCTGTCGTGGGGCTATCCCCCTCGGAGACCCAGTACTTC
v_gene: TRBV4-1; abundance: .; len: 13; d_gene: .; j_gene: TRBJ2-5; CDR3aa: CASSVTGLETQYF; CDR3nt: TGCGCCAGCAGCGTCACGGGGTTAGAGACCCAGTACTTC
v_gene: TRBV6-6; abundance: once; len: 15; d_gene: TRBD2; j_gene: TRBJ2-7; CDR3aa: CASSSNSGPGDEQYF; CDR3nt: TGTGCCAGCAGTTCAAATAGCGGGCCTGGGGACGAGCAGTACTTC
v_gene: TRBV6-1; abundance: .; len: 16; d_gene: .; j_gene: TRBJ2-7; CDR3aa: CASSEGSWPFAYEQYF; CDR3nt: TGTGCCAGCAGTGAGGGTAGCTGGCCTTTTGCCTACGAGCAGTACTTC
v_gene: TRBV9; abundance: .; len: 18; d_gene: TRBD2; j_gene: TRBJ2-2; CDR3aa: CASSPGLAGGTNTGELFF; CDR3nt: TGTGCCAGCAGCCCGGGACTAGCGGGAGGTACGAACACCGGGGAGCTGTTTTTT
v_gene: TRBV27; abundance: few; len: 14; d_gene: .; j_gene: TRBJ2-7; CDR3aa: CASSLRRQGFEQYF; CDR3nt: TGTGCCAGCAGCCTGAGACGCCAGGGTTTCGAGCAGTACTTC
v_gene: TRBV2; abundance: .; len: 14; d_gene: .; j_gene: TRBJ1-2; CDR3aa: CASSPPLRGGGYTF; CDR3nt: TGTGCCAGCAGCCCCCCCTTACGCGGAGGTGGCTACACCTTC
v_gene: TRBV7-9; abundance: .; len: 14; d_gene: TRBD1; j_gene: TRBJ2-7; CDR3aa: CASSSGKQGYEQYF; CDR3nt: TGTGCCAGCAGCTCGGGGAAACAGGGGTACGAGCAGTACTTC
v_gene: TRBV19; abundance: .; len: 13; d_gene: .; j_gene: TRBJ2-1; CDR3aa: CACGTSTYNEQFF; CDR3nt: TGTGCCTGTGGCACTAGCACCTACAATGAGCAGTTCTTC
v_gene: TRBV5-6; abundance: .; len: 15; d_gene: .; j_gene: TRBJ2-7; CDR3aa: CASSPAAKKRFEQYF; CDR3nt: TGTGCCAGCAGCCCAGCGGCCAAAAAGAGGTTCGAGCAGTACTTC
v_gene: TRBV28; abundance: .; len: 15; d_gene: .; j_gene: TRBJ2-7; CDR3aa: CASGTGQEGTDEQYF; CDR3nt: TGTGCCAGCGGAACAGGACAGGAGGGGACGGACGAGCAGTACTTC
v_gene: TRBV23-1; abundance: .; len: 16; d_gene: .; j_gene: TRBJ1-5; CDR3aa: CASSQYWTKSNQPQHF; CDR3nt: TGCGCCAGCAGTCAGTATTGGACAAAAAGCAATCAGCCCCAGCATTTT
v_gene: TRBV9; abundance: once; len: 16; d_gene: .; j_gene: TRBJ1-1; CDR3aa: CASSVGQTISNTEAFF; CDR3nt: TGTGCCAGCAGCGTAGGACAGACAATATCGAACACTGAAGCTTTCTTT
v_gene: TRBV12-5; abundance: .; len: 13; d_gene: TRBD1; j_gene: TRBJ1-1; CDR3aa: CASGPGTVTEAFF; CDR3nt: TGTGCTAGTGGACCCGGGACAGTCACTGAAGCTTTCTTT
v_gene: TRBV19; abundance: .; len: 15; d_gene: .; j_gene: TRBJ2-1; CDR3aa: CASSIGSSSYNEQFF; CDR3nt: TGTGCCAGTAGTATTGGGAGTAGCTCCTACAATGAGCAGTTCTTC
v_gene: TRBV15; abundance: .; len: 16; d_gene: .; j_gene: TRBJ2-6; CDR3aa: CATSRDGHSGANVLTF; CDR3nt: TGTGCCACCAGCAGAGACGGACACTCTGGGGCCAACGTCCTGACTTTC
v_gene: TRBV10-3; abundance: once; len: 15; d_gene: .; j_gene: TRBJ2-1; CDR3aa: CAIGGGQGSSSEQFF; CDR3nt: TGTGCCATCGGCGGCGGCCAGGGAAGTTCGAGTGAGCAGTTCTTC
v_gene: TRBV28; abundance: .; len: 14; d_gene: .; j_gene: TRBJ1-1; CDR3aa: CASSMARRNTEAFF; CDR3nt: TGTGCCAGCAGTATGGCTCGCAGGAACACTGAAGCTTTCTTT
v_gene: TRBV9; abundance: .; len: 15; d_gene: TRBD2; j_gene: TRBJ2-2; CDR3aa: CASSVVAGGLRELFF; CDR3nt: TGTGCCAGCAGCGTAGTTGCGGGGGGGCTTCGGGAGCTGTTTTTT
v_gene: TRBV21-1; abundance: .; len: 15; d_gene: .; j_gene: TRBJ1-1; CDR3aa: CASLGGAGALGEAFF; CDR3nt: TGTGCCAGCCTGGGTGGTGCGGGGGCGCTCGGTGAAGCTTTCTTT
v_gene: TRBV5-1; abundance: medium-sized; len: 17; d_gene: TRBD1; j_gene: TRBJ2-7; CDR3aa: CASSLEPTGTGPYEQYF; CDR3nt: TGCGCCAGCAGCTTGGAACCTACCGGGACAGGCCCATACGAGCAGTACTTC
v_gene: TRBV5-1; abundance: .; len: 16; d_gene: .; j_gene: TRBJ2-7; CDR3aa: CASSPGFGSAVYEQYF; CDR3nt: TGCGCCAGCAGCCCGGGGTTTGGTAGTGCGGTCTACGAGCAGTACTTC
v_gene: TRBV27; abundance: .; len: 16; d_gene: .; j_gene: TRBJ1-2; CDR3aa: CASSLVGAVIINGYTF; CDR3nt: TGTGCCAGCAGTTTGGTAGGGGCAGTCATAATCAATGGCTACACCTTC
v_gene: TRBV9; abundance: .; len: 15; d_gene: TRBD1; j_gene: TRBJ2-3; CDR3aa: CASSSTGGPADTQYF; CDR3nt: TGTGCCAGCAGCTCCACAGGGGGCCCAGCAGATACGCAGTATTTT
v_gene: TRBV7-9; abundance: once; len: 13; d_gene: .; j_gene: TRBJ2-7; CDR3aa: CASSLTGIYEQYF; CDR3nt: TGTGCCAGCAGCTTGACAGGAATCTACGAGCAGTACTTC
v_gene: TRBV19; abundance: .; len: 15; d_gene: .; j_gene: TRBJ1-2; CDR3aa: CASSYRNLRRDGYTF; CDR3nt: TGTGCCAGTAGTTACCGCAATCTGAGGCGGGATGGCTACACCTTC
v_gene: TRBV11-3; abundance: once; len: 15; d_gene: TRBD1; j_gene: TRBJ2-1; CDR3aa: CASSPRQGSYNEQFF; CDR3nt: TGTGCCAGCAGCCCTAGACAGGGCTCCTACAATGAGCAGTTCTTC
v_gene: TRBV25-1; abundance: .; len: 15; d_gene: .; j_gene: TRBJ1-1; CDR3aa: CASSEWRGGLTEAFF; CDR3nt: TGTGCCAGCAGTGAATGGCGGGGAGGACTCACTGAAGCTTTCTTT
v_gene: TRBV4-3; abundance: .; len: 15; d_gene: .; j_gene: TRBJ2-7; CDR3aa: CASSQDPGGPWEQYF; CDR3nt: TGCGCCAGCAGCCAAGATCCCGGGGGGCCTTGGGAGCAGTACTTC
v_gene: TRBV7-9; abundance: .; len: 15; d_gene: TRBD2; j_gene: TRBJ2-1; CDR3aa: CASSLGLAVYNEQFF; CDR3nt: TGTGCCAGCAGCTTGGGACTAGCGGTCTACAATGAGCAGTTCTTC
v_gene: TRBV6-5; abundance: once; len: 12; d_gene: .; j_gene: TRBJ1-1; CDR3aa: CASAAGDTEAFF; CDR3nt: TGTGCCAGCGCAGCAGGGGACACTGAAGCTTTCTTT
v_gene: TRBV28; abundance: .; len: 15; d_gene: .; j_gene: TRBJ1-6; CDR3aa: CASSLPGITDSPLHF; CDR3nt: TGTGCCAGCAGTTTACCGGGAATCACGGACTCACCCCTCCACTTT
v_gene: TRBV6-5; abundance: .; len: 13; d_gene: .; j_gene: TRBJ1-1; CDR3aa: CASSTTNSAEAFF; CDR3nt: TGTGCCAGCAGTACTACAAATTCCGCTGAAGCTTTCTTT
v_gene: TRBV7-8; abundance: .; len: 21; d_gene: TRBD2; j_gene: TRBJ2-6; CDR3aa: CASSGGLAGVSLPPGANVLTF; CDR3nt: TGTGCCAGCAGCGGCGGACTAGCGGGAGTCTCGCTCCCTCCTGGGGCCAACGTCCTGACTTTC
v_gene: TRBV7-3; abundance: .; len: 17; d_gene: .; j_gene: TRBJ2-3; CDR3aa: CASSLTFGGYSTDTQYF; CDR3nt: TGTGCCAGCAGCTTAACGTTTGGGGGGTATAGCACAGATACGCAGTATTTT
v_gene: TRBV5-5; abundance: .; len: 13; d_gene: .; j_gene: TRBJ2-1; CDR3aa: CASSLSQYNEQFF; CDR3nt: TGTGCCAGCAGCTTGTCCCAGTACAATGAGCAGTTCTTC
v_gene: TRBV10-1; abundance: .; len: 16; d_gene: TRBD2; j_gene: TRBJ2-3; CDR3aa: CASSEDSGRGTDTQYF; CDR3nt: TGCGCCAGCAGTGAAGATAGCGGGAGGGGCACAGATACGCAGTATTTT
v_gene: TRBV9; abundance: .; len: 16; d_gene: TRBD1; j_gene: TRBJ1-4; CDR3aa: CASSVGRDRLVEKLFF; CDR3nt: TGTGCCAGCAGCGTAGGTCGGGACAGATTAGTGGAAAAACTGTTTTTT
v_gene: TRBV19; abundance: .; len: 19; d_gene: TRBD2; j_gene: TRBJ2-7; CDR3aa: CASSTRLAGEAGVDNEQYF; CDR3nt: TGTGCCAGTAGTACCCGACTAGCGGGAGAAGCAGGGGTAGACAACGAGCAGTACTTC
v_gene: TRBV11-2; abundance: .; len: 14; d_gene: TRBD1; j_gene: TRBJ2-7; CDR3aa: CASSFDRDSYEQYF; CDR3nt: TGTGCCAGCAGCTTTGACAGGGATTCCTACGAGCAGTACTTC